The clone carrying this TCR beta chain appeared a few times. What it binds is unknown. The sample originates from a study of T cell clonotyping in hematopoietic cell transplantation. Samples: about 28 days before transplant, then days 30, 100 and 180 after. Generated by immunoSEQ multiplex PCR, the TCRdb table keeps only in-frame clones and is missing some. The sample carries more than 12,000 clones, 86% recorded once. Study-level points and caveats: CD4 and CD8 repertoire contributions could not be separated without sorting. Graft donor and pretransplant recipient Inverse Simpson Index values predicted broader posttransplant TCR diversity.

V gave up 6 bases and J gave up 8 bases; unmatched junction bases: 9. The germline CDR1 and CDR2 sequences are SGHTA and FQGNSA. CDR3 length equals 13 residues. Sequenced here: PBMCs, sampled 100 days after allogeneic stem cell transplant. The chain is built from TRBV7-2 and TRBJ1-1; 7 bases line up with TRBD1. The receptor was isolated from a male patient between 45 and 60 years old who had an allogeneic stem cell transplant from an unrelated donor, so T cells may come from the graft donor. Some clones in this sample may be carry-over from other donors' samples. CDR3 amino acids: CASSYTQGGEAFF. In DNA form, the CDR3 reads TGTGCCAGCAGTTACACCCAGGGGGGAGAAGCTTTCTTT.